Presented here are 28 T cell receptor beta chains from one specimen sequenced in a study of blood T cell repertoires in COVID-19. Profiling relied on immunoSEQ multiplex PCR, and the TCRdb table lists in-frame clones only, not all of them. The sample carries 150,000 to 200,000 clones, 75% to 85% recorded once. Sequenced material: PBMCs or T cells enriched from blood (not recorded which). The receptor set was obtained from a man aged 40-55 years who had recovered from COVID-19.

This clone was seen once. This chain connects TRBV18 to TRBJ2-1; TRBD2 is a possible D gene (5 bases). This CDR3 spans 14 amino acids. The V gene lost 3 bases and the J gene lost 7 bases, with 13 bases spanning the gap. In germline, CDR1 is KGHSH, CDR2 LQKENI. The CDR3 here is CASSPRETFNEQFF. The CDR3 DNA is TGTGCCAGCTCACCGAGGGAGACTTTTAATGAGCAGTTCTTC.

CDR3 sequence: CASSEAAQYGYTF. CDR3 DNA sequence: TGTGCCAGCAGTGAAGCGGCCCAGTATGGCTACACCTTC. The chain joins TRBV2 to TRBJ1-2; D call uncertain. V was pared by 0 bases and J by 5 bases, with 7 bases between. The germline CDR1 and CDR2 sequences are SNHLY and FYNNEI. This CDR3 has 13 residues.

V usage is TRBV28 and J usage is TRBJ1-2, with D possibly matching TRBD1 (6 bases). Trimming cost V 3 bases and J 0 bases, with 8 bases left between them. Germline loops: CDR1 MDHEN, CDR2 SYDVKM. The CDR3 covers 14 residues. The chain's CDR3 is CASSFTGPNYGYTF. DNA of the CDR3: TGTGCCAGCAGTTTTACAGGGCCTAACTATGGCTACACCTTC.

The V call is TRBV9, the J call TRBJ1-2; D is ambiguous. Per germline, CDR1 SGDLS and CDR2 YYNGEE. Between the trimmed V and J ends, which lost 4 bases and 4 bases, there was a span of 14 bases. The CDR3 contains 14 residues. Written as DNA, the CDR3 is TGTGCCAGCAGCCCTGAACCAGACTCCTATGGCTACACCTTC. It yields the protein CASSPEPDSYGYTF.

V and J are TRBV5-6 and TRBJ1-3; D gene unclear. The V end lost 4 bases, the J end lost 4 bases, and 18 bases lay between the germline ends. The CDR3 has 16 amino acids. CDR1 is SGHDT and CDR2 is YYEEEE in the germline V gene. CDR3 coding DNA: TGTGCCAGCAGCCTAATCGGTGAGAACTCCGGAAACACCATATATTTT. It is translated as CASSLIGENSGNTIYF.

V gene TRBV11-2 combines with J gene TRBJ2-7; unclear D gene. The V and J ends lost 3 bases and 3 bases respectively, with 6 bases between them. The CDR3 covers 12 residues. CDR1 is SGHAT and CDR2 is FQNNGV in the germline V gene. The CDR3 reads CASSFLIYEQYF. In DNA, the CDR3 is TGTGCCAGCAGCTTTCTAATCTACGAGCAGTACTTC.

The rearrangement joins TRBV7-3 to TRBJ2-7; TRBD2 is a possible D gene (6 bases). The CDR3 loop spans 14 amino acids. Germline V lookup: CDR1 SGHTA, CDR2 FQGTGA. The V gene lost 5 bases and the J gene lost 0 bases, with 11 bases spanning the gap. The CDR3 region has the DNA TGTGCCAGCAGCAAAGGAGGGAGCTCCTACGAGCAGTACTTC. Translated: CASSKGGSSYEQYF.

This clone was observed a single time. The chain joins TRBV30 to TRBJ2-1, with 9 bases fitting TRBD1. The germline V gene encodes CDR1 GTSNPN and CDR2 SVGIG (reference sequence). There are 14 residues in the CDR3. Trimming took 5 bases from V and 5 from J; bases not matched to a gene: 7. The CDR3 loop reads CAWDLGTGNNEQFF. As DNA, the CDR3 is TGTGCCTGGGATCTCGGGACAGGGAACAATGAGCAGTTCTTC.

The chain couples TRBV19 to TRBJ2-3; TRBD1 agrees at 10 bases. The V gene's germline CDR1 is LNHDA and CDR2 SQIVND (reference sequence). The CDR3 is made up of 14 amino acids. J lost 12 bases, V lost 7 bases, and 13 bases had no gene match. CDR3 loop: CASTLPTDRGRQYF. DNA for the CDR3: TGTGCCAGTACGCTGCCCACCGACAGGGGGCGTCAGTATTTT. Looking up the rest from reference TRBV19 and TRBJ2-3 gives the full variable domain: DGGITQSPKYLFRKEGQNVTLSCEQNLNHDAMYWYRQDPGQGLRLIYYSQIVNDFQKGDIAEGYSVSREKKESFPLTVTSAQKNPTAFYLCASTLPTDRGRQYFGPGTRLTVL.

Notes on this clone: The same CDR3 also results from other DNA sequences found in this sample. The genes are TRBV7-3 and TRBJ2-6; TRBD1 matches at 7 bases. Germline assignment: CDR1 SGHTA and CDR2 FQGTGA. After removal of 4 bases from V and 2 bases from J, the junction contained 2 bases not matched to a gene. The CDR3 is 15 amino acids. Written as DNA, the CDR3 is TGTGCCAGCAGCTCTCAGGGGGCTGGGGCCAACGTCCTGACTTTC. Translation: CASSSQGAGANVLTF.

This clone appeared a single time. This chain links TRBV3-1 (or the pseudogene TRBV3-2) with TRBJ2-5; D is undetermined. This CDR3 has 15 amino acids. Germline V lookup: CDR1 LGHDT, CDR2 YNNKEL (reference sequence). Trimming pared 0 bases from V and 9 bases from J, leaving 17 bases between. The CDR3 loop is CASSQDWSYPGSQYF. DNA of the CDR3: TGTGCCAGCAGCCAAGATTGGAGTTATCCCGGGTCCCAGTACTTC.

The chain is built from TRBV2 and TRBJ1-2; 12 nucleotides agree with TRBD1. Germline V CDR1 and CDR2: SNHLY, FYNNEI. V lost 6 bases and J lost 0; bases outside the gene matches: 5. CDR3 size: 16 residues. CDR3: CASRGTGGYPNYGYTF. CDR3 nucleotides: TGTGCCAGCAGGGGGACAGGGGGCTACCCTAACTATGGCTACACCTTC.

The rearrangement uses TRBV25-1 and TRBJ2-3, with D perhaps TRBD1 (6 bases). Germline V gene data show CDR1 as MGHDK and CDR2 as SYGVNS. This CDR3 has 14 amino acids. V lost 8 bases, J lost 0 bases, and 12 bases lay in between. The CDR3 protein is CASLKQGSTDTQYF. CDR3 coding DNA: TGTGCCAGCCTAAAACAGGGTAGCACAGATACGCAGTATTTT.

The chain joins TRBV7-2 to TRBJ1-1; 10 bases are a match to TRBD1. The V segment lost 6 bases and the J segment 6 bases; nucleotides outside the gene matches: 7. The CDR3 has 14 amino acids. Per germline, CDR1 SGHTA and CDR2 FQGNSA. The CDR3 loop is CASRTGGKLAEAFF. CDR3 nucleotide sequence: TGTGCCAGCAGGACAGGGGGCAAGTTGGCTGAAGCTTTCTTT.

The chain employs TRBV19 and TRBJ2-2; no firm D call. The V and J ends lost 1 base and 8 bases respectively, with 8 bases between them. The CDR3 extends over 13 amino acids. CDR1 is LNHDA and CDR2 is SQIVND in the germline V gene (reference sequence). The CDR3 nucleotides are TGTGCCAGTAGTATAGGCCTAGTAGGGGAGCTGTTTTTT. Protein: CASSIGLVGELFF.

The chain is built from TRBV6-5 and TRBJ2-3; TRBD2 might be the D (5 bases). Trimming cost V 3 bases and J 1 base, with 11 bases left between them. The germline V gene has CDR1 MNHEY and CDR2 SVGAGI. The CDR3 runs 15 residues. CDR3 DNA sequence: TGTGCCAGCAGTTATAGGCCGAGGGGCACAGATACGCAGTATTTT. Protein product: CASSYRPRGTDTQYF.

The V gene is TRBV20-1, the J gene TRBJ2-5, with a possible D match to TRBD1 (5 bases). V lost 3 bases and J lost 2, with 10 bases in between. CDR3 length equals 13 residues. Germline CDR1 DFQATT, CDR2 SNEGSKA (reference sequence). This CDR3 is CSASKTDQETQYF. The CDR3 nucleotides are TGCAGTGCTAGTAAGACAGATCAAGAGACCCAGTACTTC.

This clone was counted once. V usage is TRBV7-9 and J usage is TRBJ2-1, with D unclear. Per germline, CDR1 SEHNR and CDR2 FQNEAQ (reference sequence). V lost 0 bases and J lost 2, with 5 bases in between. CDR3 length: 14 amino acids. CDR3 in amino acids: CASSLARTYNEQFF. The CDR3 region has the DNA TGTGCCAGCAGCTTAGCGCGGACCTACAATGAGCAGTTCTTC.

This chain uses TRBV11-1 with TRBJ2-6; no clear D gene. V lost 2 bases to trimming and J lost 4 bases, with 9 bases between them. The CDR3 length is 15 residues. Per germline, CDR1 SGHAT and CDR2 FQDESV (reference sequence). CDR3 in DNA: TGTGCCAGCAGCTTAACAGCCAAGGGGGCCAACGTCCTGACTTTC. Protein: CASSLTAKGANVLTF.

This chain joins TRBV5-1 and TRBJ2-2; TRBD2 agrees at 12 bases. The CDR3 is 16 amino acids. After removal of 4 bases from V and 1 base from J, the junction contained 2 bases not matched to a gene. CDR1 and CDR2 (germline): SGHRS, YFSETQ. In DNA form, the CDR3 reads TGCGCCAGCAGCCAGGGACTAGCGGGGAACACCGGGGAGCTGTTTTTT. Its protein product is CASSQGLAGNTGELFF.

V usage is TRBV5-1 and J usage is TRBJ1-1, with D possibly being TRBD1 (6 bases). CDR1 is SGHRS, CDR2 YFSETQ, per germline. V lost 2 bases and J lost 1, with 15 bases in between. There are 16 residues in the CDR3. In DNA, the CDR3 is TGCGCCAGCAGCTTCGGCCCTGGCAGGGGGAACACTGAAGCTTTCTTT. Translation gives CASSFGPGRGNTEAFF. The full variable domain, rest sourced from reference TRBV5-1 and TRBJ1-1, is KAGVTQTPRYLIKTRGQQVTLSCSPISGHRSVSWYQQTPGQGLQFLFEYFSETQRNKGNFPGRFSGRQFSNSRSEMNVSTLELGDSALYLCASSFGPGRGNTEAFFGQGTRLTVV.

Only a few counts were recorded for this clone. The chain couples TRBV5-1 to TRBJ1-5; no clear D. The V end was cut by 1 base, the J end by 2 bases, with 7 bases between. CDR3 length: 14 amino acids. Germline V gene sequence: CDR1 SGHRS, CDR2 YFSETQ. In DNA, the CDR3 is TGCGCCAGCAGCTTGAATATCGGCAATCAGCCCCAGCATTTT. Its translation: CASSLNIGNQPQHF.

This chain joins TRBV6-5 and TRBJ2-3; TRBD1 aligns across 8 bases. CDR1 and CDR2 from the germline V gene are MNHEY and SVGAGI. The length of the CDR3 is 14 residues. Trimming took 5 bases from V and 2 from J; bases not matched to a gene: 3. The CDR3 loop is CASSNRGITDTQYF. The DNA of the CDR3 is TGTGCCAGCAGTAACAGGGGGATCACAGATACGCAGTATTTT.

This chain connects TRBV19 to TRBJ2-7; D unresolved. The CDR3 runs 13 residues. The ends were cut back, 10 bases at V and 5 bases at J, with 18 bases in the middle. Germline assignment: CDR1 LNHDA and CDR2 SQIVND (reference sequence). The CDR3 DNA is TGTGCCACTACCCCTGTGACACACCACGAGCAGTACTTC. This encodes CATTPVTHHEQYF.

The rearrangement joins TRBV10-3 to TRBJ2-1; 7 nucleotides line up with TRBD1. CDR1 is ENHRY and CDR2 is SYGVKD in the germline V gene. CDR3 length equals 13 residues. J lost 7 bases, V lost 7 bases, and 7 bases had no gene match. CDR3 sequence (DNA): TGTGCCATCATCGACAGGGTCAGAAATGAGCAGTTCTTC. Protein sequence: CAIIDRVRNEQFF.

The V gene is TRBV5-4, the J gene TRBJ2-4; D might be TRBD2 (6 bases). Between the trimmed V and J ends, which lost 4 bases and 0 bases, there was a span of 17 bases. The CDR3 length is 17 residues. Per the germline V gene, CDR1 is SGHNT and CDR2 is YYREEE (reference sequence). The DNA of the CDR3 is TGTGCCAGCAGCGCTTTGGGAGCGGGCTCAGCCAAAAACATTCAGTACTTC. Protein: CASSALGAGSAKNIQYF.

The CDR3 nucleotides are TGCGCCAGCAGCCAAGTCTCAGGGCGCGAGCAGTACGTC. Translated: CASSQVSGREQYV. The V gene is TRBV4-1, the J gene TRBJ2-7; tentative D call: TRBD1 (5 bases). CDR1 is MGHRA, CDR2 YSYEKL, per germline. CDR3 size: 13 residues. Trimming took off 1 base at V and 6 bases at J, with 10 bases between the two ends.

This clone was seen only a few times. The rearrangement links TRBV5-4 to TRBJ2-5; possible D gene TRBD2, 5 bases. V was trimmed by 4 bases and J by 5 bases, leaving 12 bases between them. Germline V CDR1 and CDR2: SGHNT, YYREEE (reference sequence). This CDR3 region has 13 residues. CDR3 sequence: CASSPMRGETQYF. The CDR3 nucleotides read TGTGCCAGCAGCCCTATGCGAGGGGAGACCCAGTACTTC.